This T cell receptor beta chain came from a study of memory CD4+ T cells and cytomegalovirus serostatus (dated 2019 in TCRdb). Study-wide context: The cohort included around 33 healthy adults from Belgium, of whom 9 were CMV seropositive and about 25 were CMV seronegative. The study sequenced CD4+ memory TCRbeta repertoires of a Belgian cohort with known cytomegalovirus serostatus to replicate a published TCR-based CMV serostatus classifier. Study-wide conclusions, independent of this receptor: The results were interpreted as suggesting that the CMV-associated TCR signature is mostly present in the CD4+ memory repertoire. Only CD4+CD45RO+ memory cells were sequenced, in contrast to the original study, which included naive and memory CD4+ and CD8+ populations. Of 164 previously reported CMV-associated TCRbeta sequences, approximately 64 appeared in the CD4+ memory repertoires, each in one to five individuals. The original-framework classifier achieved a median bootstrapped AUC of about 0.94 with a 95% CI of 0.76-1.00 on the Belgian cohort. For predicting CMV serostatus, the median bootstrapped AUC was approximately 0.96 using the original framework and about 0.9 using a US-trained random forest.

The Quick-DNA Microprep Kit was used to extract genomic DNA from the sorted cells. Amplification of TCRbeta DNA was done with the immunoSEQ hsTCRbeta kit, following the protocol from the manufacturer. TCRbeta libraries were sequenced on an Illumina MiSeq instrument. In the authors' own workflow: Removing out-of-frame sequences left approximately 2,000,000 distinct TCRbeta sequences, an average of around 67,000 per individual. Two values were used to score each individual: the count of roughly 180 previously reported CMV-associated TCRbeta sequences and the total count of productive distinct TCRbeta sequences. A beta-binomial model was reimplemented in Python, and random forests from scikit-learn, run with default parameters, were trained on data from the US cohort. On the Belgian cohort, classifier performance was reported as the median AUC, along with percentile confidence intervals, across 10,000 bootstrap iterations. TCRdb holds this immuneACCESS table with in-frame rearrangements only. Some clones are missing; in checked studies, unresolved V genes explain under half, and the rest has no known cause. From that table come the V and J calls and clone size; the DNA was used to work out D and trimming. Across this sample there are around 60,000 clones, with 82% seen only once. The ten largest make up about 0.51% of the sample.

Of note for this clone: The specificity of this receptor is unknown. No much larger clonotype is one base removed from it; base qualities were not supplied.

Single viable CD3+CD4+CD8-CD45RO+ cells were sorted as memory CD4+ T cells on a FACSAria II. CMV serostatus was determined using a Roche Elecsys assay that detects serum IgG against CMV pp150, pp28, p38 and p52. After the samples were thawed, total CD4+ T cells were enriched through positive selection using CD4 magnetic microbeads. The samples came from a separate study whose specific focus was interrogating the CD4+ T cell memory repertoire. Peripheral blood mononuclear cells were isolated and cryopreserved following standard operating procedures; serum was stored at -80 °C. CD3-PerCP (BW264/56), CD4-APC (RPA-T4), CD45RO-PE (UCHT1) and CD8-Pacific Orange (3B5) antibodies were used for staining, and non-viable cells were excluded with Sytox blue. Taken from cysteine to phenylalanine, the CDR3 has 16 residues. The CDR3 DNA has 48 bases and is translated from base 1. CDR1 is given as LNHDA and CDR2 as SQIVND, both from the germline V gene (reference sequence). At the junction V is shortened by 6 bases and J by 0 bases, with 17 bases in between.

The sequence came from an adult in good health and CMV-seronegative. Some clones in this sample may be carry-over from other donors' samples. The sample consisted of memory CD4+ T cells from blood. The sequence is built from TRBV19 and TRBJ1-1; the D gene remains uncertain. The base sequence is TGTGCCAGTAGGGATGAGAGGAAAAGAGTGAACACTGAAGCTTTCTTT. The resulting protein is CASRDERKRVNTEAFF.